A selection of T cell receptor beta chains follows, all from one sample in a study of blood T cell repertoires in COVID-19. Sequencing was performed with immunoSEQ multiplex PCR; in TCRdb, only in-frame clones are kept and a portion is missing. The sample shows 160,000 or so clones, 90% of them seen only once. The sequenced sample was peripheral blood. These receptors came from a man aged 55 to 70 with active or convalescent COVID-19. Both conserved end residues are part of each CDR3. The D gene is left open where the match is weak. The size field is filled for only some rows; it gives once, few, many or a size class.

cdr3_length	v_call	d_call	clone_size	j_call	cdr3_nt	cdr3_aa
16	TRBV21-1	.	.	TRBJ1-5	TGTGCCAGCAGCAAAAAACCAGACAGGGACGATCAGCCCCAGCATTTT	CASSKKPDRDDQPQHF
15	TRBV15	TRBD1	.	TRBJ1-4	TGTGCCACCAGCTACGAAAGGACAGGTGGTGAAAAACTGTTTTTT	CATSYERTGGEKLFF
15	TRBV18	TRBD1	.	TRBJ2-5	TGTGCCAGCTCACGACGACAGGGGACCCAAGAGACCCAGTACTTC	CASSRRQGTQETQYF
18	TRBV5-1	.	.	TRBJ2-1	TGCGCCAGCAGCCTCCAACCGATACAGGAATCTTCCTACAATGAGCAGTTCTTC	CASSLQPIQESSYNEQFF
18	TRBV11-2	.	.	TRBJ2-3	TGTGCCAGCAGCTTAGAACGACAGAAAACAGTCACCACAGATACGCAGTATTTT	CASSLERQKTVTTDTQYF
16	TRBV18	TRBD1	.	TRBJ1-5	TGTGCCAGCTCACCACGGACAGGCGGATCCAATCAGCCCCAGCATTTT	CASSPRTGGSNQPQHF
17	TRBV4-1	TRBD1	once	TRBJ2-7	TGCGCCAGCAGCCAAGATTCGGACAGGCGAAACTCCTACGAGCAGTACTTC	CASSQDSDRRNSYEQYF
17	TRBV4-1	TRBD1	.	TRBJ1-1	TGCGCCAGCAGCCAAGGAGGGCAGGGGGCGTCGACCACTGAAGCTTTCTTT	CASSQGGQGASTTEAFF
16	TRBV19	TRBD1	.	TRBJ1-5	TGTGCCAGTAGTCGGGCGGGACAGGATCAAAGTCAGCCCCAGCATTTT	CASSRAGQDQSQPQHF
14	TRBV3-1/TRBV3-2	.	.	TRBJ1-6	TGTGCCAGCAGCCACCGGGATGGGCAGTCACCCCTCCACTTT	CASSHRDGQSPLHF
17	TRBV6-1	TRBD1	.	TRBJ1-1	TGTGCCAGCAGTGAAATTGCAGGGACAGGAGATAACACTGAAGCTTTCTTT	CASSEIAGTGDNTEAFF
15	TRBV5-6	TRBD1	once	TRBJ2-3	TGTGCCAGCAGCGCCGGACAGGGGAGGTTGGATACGCAGTATTTT	CASSAGQGRLDTQYF
16	TRBV3-1/TRBV3-2	.	.	TRBJ1-5	TGTGCCAGCAGCCAAGGGGGAGGTTCGAGCAATCAGCCCCAGCATTTT	CASSQGGGSSNQPQHF
14	TRBV10-3	TRBD1	.	TRBJ1-6	TGTGCCACGATCCGGGACAGGGGTTCTTCACCCCTCCACTTT	CATIRDRGSSPLHF
15	TRBV18	.	.	TRBJ1-5	TGTGCCAGCTCACCACCTCTAAGGGGTAGTCAGCCCCAGCATTTT	CASSPPLRGSQPQHF
16	TRBV5-1	.	.	TRBJ1-6	TGCGCCAGCAGCTTGGCGCCGACAGGCGGAAATTCACCCCTCCACTTT	CASSLAPTGGNSPLHF
13	TRBV19	.	.	TRBJ1-1	TGTGCCAGTATTACAGCACAGAACACTGAAGCTTTCTTT	CASITAQNTEAFF
14	TRBV29-1	TRBD1	.	TRBJ1-5	TGCAGCGCTAGGACAGGGGATAGCAATCAGCCCCAGCATTTT	CSARTGDSNQPQHF
15	TRBV10-3	TRBD1	once	TRBJ2-7	TGTGCCATCAGCTATGGGACAGGGGTACTCTACGAGCAGTACTTC	CAISYGTGVLYEQYF
14	TRBV5-1	TRBD1	.	TRBJ1-1	TGCGCCAGCAGGTTACAGGGGGCGGATACTGAAGCTTTCTTT	CASRLQGADTEAFF